These 20 T cell receptor beta chains were all obtained from the same sample, sequenced in a study of blood T cells in healthy people across ages. A second about 7 to 11 cycle PCR used barcoded and J-beta primers. MiXCR, run by TCRdb on the 5' RACE reads, gives a single entry per CDR3 protein. The data hold roughly 2 million distinct CDR3 sequences, with just under 50% observed a single time. The sample taken for sequencing was blood. These receptor sequences come from a woman between 40 and 55 years old in good health.

This clonotype was found a few times. This chain connects TRBV5-6 to TRBJ2-7; 7 nucleotides align to TRBD2. J was trimmed by 5 bases and V by 2 bases; bases with no gene match: 4. The CDR3 runs 13 residues. Per germline, CDR1 SGHDT and CDR2 YYEEEE. CDR3: CASSFGGDDEQYF. In DNA form, the CDR3 reads TGTGCCAGCAGCTTTGGGGGGGACGACGAGCAGTACTTC.

The chain has TRBV7-9 and TRBJ2-5, with 7 bases matching TRBD1. Germline trimming cut 5 bases from V and 11 bases from J; bases unmatched to any gene: 20. Germline V gene data show CDR1 as SEHNR and CDR2 as FQNEAQ (reference sequence). This CDR3 comprises 16 residues. The CDR3 is CASSTRTGLEHNEQYF. The CDR3 region has the DNA TGTGCCAGCAGCACCCGGACAGGCCTAGAGCACAATGAGCAGTACTTC.

The rearrangement links TRBV5-6 to TRBJ2-3, with TRBD2 identical over 8 bases. J was trimmed by 5 bases and V by 3 bases; bases with no gene match: 11. The CDR3 sequence is 16 residues long. CDR1 is SGHDT, CDR2 YYEEEE, per germline. CDR3 in amino acids: CASSSILAVLGDTQYF. The CDR3 bases are TGTGCCAGCAGCTCCATACTAGCGGTTCTTGGAGATACGCAGTATTTT.

The rearrangement joins TRBV5-1 to TRBJ2-1; D unclear. This CDR3 has 14 amino acids. Germline V gene lookup returns CDR1 SGHRS and CDR2 YFSETQ. Trimming took off 4 bases at V and 7 bases at J, with 15 bases between the two ends. CDR3 DNA sequence: TGCGCCAGCAGCCCTCGGTCTGAGCATAATGAGCAGTTCTTC. Encoded protein: CASSPRSEHNEQFF.

The chain carries TRBV6-5 and TRBJ2-1, with D uncertain. CDR1 is MNHEY and CDR2 is SVGAGI in the germline V gene. The length of the CDR3 is 14 residues. V lost 2 bases and J 6 bases, leaving 11 bases between the germline ends. The CDR3 nucleotides are TGTGCCAGCAGTTACGCAGCTACAGTCAATGAGCAGTTCTTC. Protein sequence: CASSYAATVNEQFF.

This CDR3 is CASSKKGLRTGELFF. CDR3 nucleotide sequence: TGTGCCAGCAGTAAAAAGGGACTCCGCACCGGGGAGCTGTTTTTT. The chain couples TRBV6-5 to TRBJ2-2; a possible D gene is TRBD2 (6 bases). This CDR3 region has 15 residues. Germline V CDR1 and CDR2: MNHEY, SVGAGI. Trimming took off 5 bases at V and 4 bases at J, with 14 bases between the two ends.

The chain couples TRBV5-1 to TRBJ2-5; D could derive from TRBD1 or TRBD2 (6 bases each). The germline V gene encodes CDR1 SGHRS and CDR2 YFSETQ. The ends were cut back, 3 bases at V and 2 bases at J, with 11 bases in the middle. The CDR3 loop spans 14 amino acids. CDR3 DNA sequence: TGCGCCAGCAGCTGGGGGGCAGAGCAAGAGACCCAGTACTTC. This encodes CASSWGAEQETQYF. Looking up the rest from reference TRBV5-1 and TRBJ2-5 gives the full variable domain: KAGVTQTPRYLIKTRGQQVTLSCSPISGHRSVSWYQQTPGQGLQFLFEYFSETQRNKGNFPGRFSGRQFSNSRSEMNVSTLELGDSALYLCASSWGAEQETQYFGPGTRLLVL.

The chain has TRBV5-1 and TRBJ1-1; no definite D call. Germline V gene lookup returns CDR1 SGHRS and CDR2 YFSETQ. The CDR3 length is 15 residues. The V and J ends lost 0 bases and 0 bases respectively, with 9 bases between them. The CDR3 sequence: CASSLVVSMNTEAFF. The CDR3 DNA reads TGCGCCAGCAGCTTGGTTGTGTCCATGAACACTGAAGCTTTCTTT.

This clonotype turned up a few times. The CDR3 here is CASSSSSGTGETQYF. CDR3 DNA sequence: TGTGCCAGCAGCTCATCAAGTGGGACAGGGGAGACCCAGTACTTC. The chain employs TRBV7-9 and TRBJ2-5, with TRBD1 matching over 9 bases. The CDR3 covers 15 residues. V gave up 4 bases and J gave up 5 bases; unmatched junction bases: 8. Germline CDR1 is SEHNR and CDR2 is FQNEAQ (reference sequence). The full variable domain, in which reference TRBV7-9 and TRBJ2-5 provide the parts outside the CDR3, is DTGVSQNPRHKITKRGQNVTFRCDPISEHNRLYWYRQTLGQGPEFLTYFQNEAQLEKSRLLSDRFSAERPKGSFSTLEIQRTEQGDSAMYLCASSSSSGTGETQYFGPGTRLLVL.

The chain couples TRBV12-3 or TRBV12-4 to TRBJ2-5; D might be TRBD1 (5 bases). V was clipped by 3 bases and J by 0 bases, with 8 bases between them. The CDR3 length is 14 residues. CDR3 coding DNA: TGTGCCAGCAGTTTCAACAGGTACCAAGAGACCCAGTACTTC. It yields the protein CASSFNRYQETQYF.

The table lists this clonotype with a few counts. This chain joins TRBV7-2 and TRBJ2-5; D might be TRBD1 (5 bases). Germline V gene sequence: CDR1 SGHTA, CDR2 FQGNSA. The V end was cut by 4 bases, the J end by 0 bases, with 18 bases between. CDR3 length equals 17 residues. CDR3 in amino acids: CASSWGGQGKYQETQYF. The CDR3 DNA follows: TGTGCCAGCAGCTGGGGTGGGCAGGGAAAGTACCAAGAGACCCAGTACTTC.

The rearrangement uses TRBV9 and TRBJ2-7; 12 bases are a match to TRBD2. CDR1 is SGDLS and CDR2 is YYNGEE in the germline V gene. The CDR3 sequence is 17 residues long. V was pared by 4 bases and J by 7 bases, with 15 bases of the junction left unmatched. CDR3 loop: CASSPWGLAGPGVEQYF. CDR3 coding DNA: TGTGCCAGCAGCCCTTGGGGACTAGCGGGTCCGGGAGTTGAGCAGTACTTC.

V gene TRBV24-1 combines with J gene TRBJ1-1, with 11 bases that match TRBD1. J lost 0 bases, V lost 3 bases, and 2 bases had no gene match. Germline CDR1 KGHDR, CDR2 SFDVKD. CDR3 length: 16 residues. CDR3 protein: CATSDRTGGVNTEAFF. In DNA form, the CDR3 reads TGTGCCACCAGTGATCGGACAGGGGGCGTGAACACTGAAGCTTTCTTT.

This chain joins TRBV6-1 and TRBJ2-1; the D gene is possibly TRBD2 (5 bases). V shed 2 bases and J shed 0 bases, with 11 bases lying between them. This CDR3 region has 16 residues. Germline V gene lookup returns CDR1 MNHNS and CDR2 SASEGT. This chain's CDR3 is CASSENPGSSYNEQFF. CDR3 in DNA: TGTGCCAGCAGTGAAAATCCGGGGAGCTCCTACAATGAGCAGTTCTTC.

The chain employs TRBV4-1 and TRBJ2-5; the D gene could be TRBD1 or TRBD2 (5 bases each). The CDR3 loop spans 18 amino acids. Germline V CDR1 and CDR2: MGHRA, YSYEKL. Trimming cost V 1 base and J 1 base, with 19 bases left between them. DNA of the CDR3: TGCGCCAGCAGCCAAGCTGTAAGGGGTGGAGGTGCCCAAGAGACCCAGTACTTC. As protein: CASSQAVRGGGAQETQYF.

This clonotype was detected a few times. The chain uses TRBV10-3 and TRBJ2-4; 10 nucleotides agree with TRBD2. CDR3 size: 18 residues. Germline V gene sequence: CDR1 ENHRY, CDR2 SYGVKD. V gave up 3 bases and J gave up 3 bases; unmatched junction bases: 11. CDR3 nucleotide sequence: TGTGCCATCAGTGATTGGGCTAGCGGGGGCCGGATCAAAAACATTCAGTACTTC. It yields the protein CAISDWASGGRIKNIQYF.

The CDR3 here is CSVESGLAYNEQYF. The CDR3, as DNA: TGCAGCGTTGAGTCTGGACTAGCTTACAATGAGCAGTACTTC. This sequence joins TRBV29-1 and TRBJ2-5; 8 bases fit TRBD2. This CDR3 has 14 amino acids. Losses at the gene ends were 3 bases for V and 11 bases for J; bases not matched to a gene: 14. Germline loops: CDR1 SQVTM, CDR2 ANQGSEA.

The CDR3 DNA reads as TGTGCCAGCAGCTCCTTTGGCCGGTTGGGGCACCAAGAGACCCAGTACTTC. Amino acids: CASSSFGRLGHQETQYF. The rearrangement uses TRBV9 and TRBJ2-5, with a weak D call TRBD1 (5 bases). Per the germline V gene, CDR1 is SGDLS and CDR2 is YYNGEE. Deletions cut 4 bases from V and 0 bases from J, with 19 bases between. This CDR3 contains 17 residues.

This chain joins TRBV7-9 and TRBJ2-3; D ambiguous. V lost 7 bases and J lost 3, with 11 bases in between. CDR3 size: 13 residues. In germline, CDR1 is SEHNR, CDR2 FQNEAQ (reference sequence). In DNA, the CDR3 is TGTGCCAGCAACCAATCAGTTACAGATACGCAGTATTTT. Translating gives CASNQSVTDTQYF.

The V gene is TRBV28, the J gene TRBJ2-7; TRBD1 aligns across 9 bases. The CDR3 consists of 14 residues. The V and J ends lost 3 bases and 12 bases, in that order; junction bases with no gene match: 12. Germline CDR1 is MDHEN and CDR2 is SYDVKM. The CDR3 here is CASSLLGDRASWYF. DNA of the CDR3: TGTGCCAGCAGTTTGCTTGGGGACAGGGCATCCTGGTACTTC.